One and the same sample provided the 3 T cell receptor beta chains below, sequenced in a study of blood T cell repertoires in COVID-19. Using immunoSEQ multiplex PCR, the repertoire was profiled, and TCRdb retains in-frame clones only, with some absent. The table lists more than 140,000 clones, about 82% of them singletons. Sequenced material: peripheral blood. The receptors here all came from an older woman with acute or convalescent COVID-19.

The chain joins TRBV6-5 to TRBJ2-7; 10 bases fit TRBD1. The CDR3 extends over 15 amino acids. Per germline, CDR1 MNHEY and CDR2 SVGAGI. V dropped 5 bases and J dropped 0; count of bases not matched to a gene: 4. CDR3 loop: CASSTRDRGSYEQYF. The CDR3 bases are TGTGCCAGCAGTACCCGGGACAGGGGCTCCTACGAGCAGTACTTC.

This clone appeared once. V is TRBV5-1 and J is TRBJ1-2; 7 nucleotides match TRBD1. Germline CDR1 is SGHRS and CDR2 is YFSETQ. The CDR3 consists of 16 residues. J gave up 7 bases and V 4 bases, and 16 bases lay outside the gene matches. CDR3 nucleotide sequence: TGCGCCAGCAGCCTTGGGACAGCCCGCATTCAGGGTGGCTACACCTTC. This encodes CASSLGTARIQGGYTF.

V is TRBV7-2 and J is TRBJ1-2; 9 positions agree with TRBD1. With V trimmed by 5 bases and J by 8 bases, 6 bases remained unmatched. Germline V gives CDR1 SGHTA, CDR2 FQGNSA. This CDR3 has 13 amino acids. In DNA form, the CDR3 reads TGTGCCAGCAGCCCCGACAGGGGGAACGGCTACACCTTC. The encoded protein is CASSPDRGNGYTF.